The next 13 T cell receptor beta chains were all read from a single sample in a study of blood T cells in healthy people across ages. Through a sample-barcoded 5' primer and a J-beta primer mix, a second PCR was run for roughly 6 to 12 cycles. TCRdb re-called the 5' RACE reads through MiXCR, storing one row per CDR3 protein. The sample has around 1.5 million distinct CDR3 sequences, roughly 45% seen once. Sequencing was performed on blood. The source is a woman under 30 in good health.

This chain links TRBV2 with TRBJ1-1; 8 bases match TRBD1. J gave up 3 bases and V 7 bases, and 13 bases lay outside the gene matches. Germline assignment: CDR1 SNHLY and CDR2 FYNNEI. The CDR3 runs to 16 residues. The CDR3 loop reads CASNLDVTGGDTEAFF. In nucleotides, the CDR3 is TGTGCCAGCAACCTGGACGTAACAGGGGGAGACACTGAAGCTTTCTTT. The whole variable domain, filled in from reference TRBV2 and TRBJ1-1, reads EPEVTQTPSHQVTQMGQEVILRCVPISNHLYFYWYRQILGQKVEFLVSFYNNEISEKSEIFDDQFSVERPDGSNFTLKIRSTKLEDSAMYFCASNLDVTGGDTEAFFGQGTRLTVV.

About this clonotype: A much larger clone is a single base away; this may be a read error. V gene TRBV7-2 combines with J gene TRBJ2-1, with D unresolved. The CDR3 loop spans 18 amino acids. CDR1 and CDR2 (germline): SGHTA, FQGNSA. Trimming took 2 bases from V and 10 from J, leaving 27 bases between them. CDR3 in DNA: TGTGCCAGCAGCTTACAACCCCACCTGGTACTTAGCTCCTACGAGCAGTTCTTC. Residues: CASSLQPHLVLSSYEQFF.

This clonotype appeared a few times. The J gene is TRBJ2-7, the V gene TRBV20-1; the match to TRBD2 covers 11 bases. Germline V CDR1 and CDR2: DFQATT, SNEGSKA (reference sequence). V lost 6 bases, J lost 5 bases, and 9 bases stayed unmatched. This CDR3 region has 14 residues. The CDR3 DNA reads TGCAGTGCAATAGCGGGAGGGTTGGGGGACGAGCAGTACTTC. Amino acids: CSAIAGGLGDEQYF.

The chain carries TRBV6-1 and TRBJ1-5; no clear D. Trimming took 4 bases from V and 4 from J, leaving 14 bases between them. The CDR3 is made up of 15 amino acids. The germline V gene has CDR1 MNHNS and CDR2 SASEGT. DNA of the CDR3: TGTGCCAGCAGTGGTCAGGCAGGAGAAAATCAGCCCCAGCATTTT. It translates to CASSGQAGENQPQHF.

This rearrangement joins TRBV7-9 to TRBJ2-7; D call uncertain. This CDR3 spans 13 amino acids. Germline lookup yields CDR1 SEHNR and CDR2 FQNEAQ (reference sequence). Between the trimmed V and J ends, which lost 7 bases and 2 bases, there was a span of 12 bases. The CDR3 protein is CASILDIAYEQYF. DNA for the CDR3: TGTGCCAGCATCCTTGACATAGCCTACGAGCAGTACTTC.

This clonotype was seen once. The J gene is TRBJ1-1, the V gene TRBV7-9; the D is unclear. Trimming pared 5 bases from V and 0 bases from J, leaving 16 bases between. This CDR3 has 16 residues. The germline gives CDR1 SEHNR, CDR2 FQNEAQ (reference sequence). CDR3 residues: CASSHPPGRMNTEAFF. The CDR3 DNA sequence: TGTGCCAGCAGCCACCCCCCTGGCAGGATGAACACTGAAGCTTTCTTT.

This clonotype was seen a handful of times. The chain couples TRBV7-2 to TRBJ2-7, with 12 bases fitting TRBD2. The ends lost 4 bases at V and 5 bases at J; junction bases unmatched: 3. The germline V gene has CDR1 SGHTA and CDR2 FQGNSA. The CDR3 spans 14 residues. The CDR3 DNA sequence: TGTGCCAGCAGCTCTAGCGGGAGGGGAAACGAGCAGTACTTC. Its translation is CASSSSGRGNEQYF.

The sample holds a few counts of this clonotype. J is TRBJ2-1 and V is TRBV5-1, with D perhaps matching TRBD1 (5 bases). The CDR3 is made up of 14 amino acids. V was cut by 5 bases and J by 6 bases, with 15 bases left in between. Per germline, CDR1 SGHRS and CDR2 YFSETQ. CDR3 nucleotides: TGCGCCAGCAGTGAAGGGGCGAATTTCAATGAGCAGTTCTTC. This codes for CASSEGANFNEQFF.

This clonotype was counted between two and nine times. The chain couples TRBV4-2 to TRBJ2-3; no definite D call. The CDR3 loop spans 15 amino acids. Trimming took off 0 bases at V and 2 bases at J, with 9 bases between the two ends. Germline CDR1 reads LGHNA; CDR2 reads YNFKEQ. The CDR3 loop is CASSQEAYSTDTQYF. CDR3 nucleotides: TGTGCCAGCAGCCAAGAGGCGTATTCCACAGATACGCAGTATTTT.

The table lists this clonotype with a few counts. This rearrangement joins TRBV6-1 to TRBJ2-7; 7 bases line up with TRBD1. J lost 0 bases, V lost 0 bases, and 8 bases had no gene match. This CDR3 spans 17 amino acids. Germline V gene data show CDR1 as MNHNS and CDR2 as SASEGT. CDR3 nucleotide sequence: TGTGCCAGCAGTGAAGCGCTCCTGGGGACAGTCTCCTACGAGCAGTACTTC. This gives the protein CASSEALLGTVSYEQYF.

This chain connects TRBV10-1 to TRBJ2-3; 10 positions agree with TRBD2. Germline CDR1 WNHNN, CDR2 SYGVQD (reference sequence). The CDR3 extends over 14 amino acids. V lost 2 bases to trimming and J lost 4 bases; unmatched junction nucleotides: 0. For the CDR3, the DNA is TGCGCCAGCAGTGAGACTAGCGGGGCAGATACGCAGTATTTT. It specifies CASSETSGADTQYF.

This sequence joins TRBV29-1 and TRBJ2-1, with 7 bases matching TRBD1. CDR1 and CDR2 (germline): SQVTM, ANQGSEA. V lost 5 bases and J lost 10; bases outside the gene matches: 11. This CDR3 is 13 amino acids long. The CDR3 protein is CSVWDSVFYEQFF. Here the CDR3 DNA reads TGCAGCGTTTGGGACAGCGTATTCTACGAGCAGTTCTTC.

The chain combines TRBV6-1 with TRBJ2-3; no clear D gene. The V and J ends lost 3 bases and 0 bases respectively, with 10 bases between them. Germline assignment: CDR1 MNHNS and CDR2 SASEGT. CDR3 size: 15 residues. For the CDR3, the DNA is TGTGCCAGCAGTGATCGGGTTCGAAGCACAGATACGCAGTATTTT. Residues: CASSDRVRSTDTQYF.